Each of the 5 T cell receptor beta chains below was sequenced from the same sample in a study of control samples from healthy donors and cancer patients. The repertoire was sequenced with immunoSEQ multiplex PCR; TCRdb's copy has only in-frame clones and lacks some. The sample carries about 130,000 clones, about 90% recorded once. Sequencing used blood. Receptors originate from a man aged 18 to 30 in good health.

This clone has only a few counts. This chain connects TRBV12-3 or TRBV12-4 to TRBJ1-1; no clear D gene. The CDR3 runs to 13 residues. Trimming took 1 base from V and 4 from J, leaving 7 bases between them. The CDR3 nucleotides are TGTGCCAGCAGTTTAGAACGTGGCACTGAAGCTTTCTTT. As protein: CASSLERGTEAFF.

The chain couples TRBV14 to TRBJ2-7, with TRBD2 matching 8 bases. The CDR3 spans 15 residues. Germline V gives CDR1 SGHDN, CDR2 FVKESK. V gave up 0 bases and J gave up 3 bases; unmatched junction bases: 4. The CDR3 loop is CASSQEKTSGYEQYF. The CDR3, as DNA: TGTGCCAGCAGCCAAGAAAAAACTAGCGGCTACGAGCAGTACTTC.

This clone was counted once. This chain joins TRBV6-4 and TRBJ1-5; weak D call: TRBD1 (5 bases). Germline V gene data show CDR1 as MRHNA and CDR2 as SNTAGT. V dropped 3 bases and J dropped 6 bases, with 12 bases sitting between them. The CDR3 sequence is 14 residues long. The CDR3, as DNA: TGTGCCAGCAGTGAATCTCAGGGAGGTCAGCCCCAGCATTTT. This gives the protein CASSESQGGQPQHF.

This chain connects TRBV28 to TRBJ2-1, with 10 bases identical to TRBD2. Germline V gene data show CDR1 as MDHEN and CDR2 as SYDVKM. CDR3 size: 16 residues. J gave up 5 bases and V 1 base, and 5 bases lay outside the gene matches. This CDR3 is CASSLLLAGRNNEQFF. In nucleotides, the CDR3 is TGTGCCAGCAGTTTATTACTAGCGGGGCGCAACAATGAGCAGTTCTTC.

The genes are TRBV30 and TRBJ1-2; 9 bases are a match to TRBD1. V lost 2 bases to trimming and J lost 8 bases; unmatched junction nucleotides: 9. The CDR3 sequence is 14 residues long. Germline assignment: CDR1 GTSNPN and CDR2 SVGIG (reference sequence). The DNA for the CDR3 is TGTGCCTGGAGTTGGACAGGGGAAATGAGGGGCTACACCTTC. Amino acid sequence: CAWSWTGEMRGYTF.